Here is one T cell receptor (beta chain) with its context. In the authors' methods: The authors estimated nucleated cell counts from reference gene primer amplification. The repertoire was sequenced with immunoSEQ multiplex PCR; TCRdb's copy has only in-frame clones and lacks some. V, J and clone size are taken as reported in that table, and D and trimming were inferred from the DNA itself. The repertoire has approximately 240,000 clones, 70% to 90% of them found once; the top ten carry approximately 2.1%. The entry originates in a study of blood T cell repertoires in COVID-19. Study background: Acute-phase and convalescent COVID-19 samples originated in the United States, Italy and Spain. Nucleic acid was either cDNA or gDNA, and it came from T cells, B-cell-depleted T cells, or PBMCs.

CDR3 length: 17 amino acids. With 5 bases clipped from V and 7 bases from J, the junction kept 16 bases outside the gene matches. Germline CDR1 and CDR2: MNHEY and SMNVEV (reference sequence). The sequence came from a woman in her thirties or forties who had recovered from COVID-19. This sequence joins TRBV27 and TRBJ2-1, with 8 nucleotides matching TRBD2. Sequencing used peripheral blood. The CDR3 bases are TGTGCCAGCAGTCCCCCCTCCCGGGCTAGCGGGCCAAATGAGCAGTTCTTC. Encoded protein: CASSPPSRASGPNEQFF.